This is a list of T cell receptor beta chains from one sample in a study of blood T cell repertoires in COVID-19. Some clones are missing from TCRdb's copy, which holds only in-frame ones; the method was immunoSEQ multiplex PCR. The data show roughly 54,000 clones, roughly 90% seen once. The sample taken for sequencing was peripheral blood. The receptors originated from a man aged 45-65 years with acute or convalescent COVID-19. CDR3s include the opening cysteine and the closing phenylalanine or tryptophan. The D gene is left open where the match is weak. A row's size may be missing; if present it is once, few, many or a size class.

D gene: -; J gene: TRBJ2-7; clone size: -; V gene: TRBV19; CDR3 DNA: TGTGCCAGTAGTAGCTTTAGCGGTCTCTACGAGCAGTACTTC; CDR3 protein: CASSSFSGLYEQYF
D gene: TRBD1; J gene: TRBJ1-5; clone size: once; V gene: TRBV12-3/TRBV12-4; CDR3 DNA: TGTGCCAGCAGTTTTGGGACAGATCAGCCCCAGCATTTT; CDR3 protein: CASSFGTDQPQHF
D gene: TRBD1; J gene: TRBJ2-7; clone size: -; V gene: TRBV5-4; CDR3 DNA: TGTGCCAGCAGCTTGGGGGACAGGGCCCACGAGCAGTACTTC; CDR3 protein: CASSLGDRAHEQYF
D gene: -; J gene: TRBJ2-5; clone size: -; V gene: TRBV5-1; CDR3 DNA: TGCGCCAGCAGCTTCAGGGCGGGAAAACAAGAGACCCAGTACTTC; CDR3 protein: CASSFRAGKQETQYF
D gene: TRBD2; J gene: TRBJ2-1; clone size: -; V gene: TRBV5-1; CDR3 DNA: TGCGCCAGCAGCTCGACTAGCTTTAGCTCCTACAATGAGCAGTTCTTC; CDR3 protein: CASSSTSFSSYNEQFF
D gene: TRBD2; J gene: TRBJ2-7; clone size: -; V gene: TRBV11-3; CDR3 DNA: TGTGCCAGCAGCGCACGGACTAGCCCTGGCGAGCAGTACTTC; CDR3 protein: CASSARTSPGEQYF
D gene: -; J gene: TRBJ1-4; clone size: -; V gene: TRBV30; CDR3 DNA: TGTGCCTGGAGTGAAAGTCTCCGCGGAAAAAAACTGTTTTTT; CDR3 protein: CAWSESLRGKKLFF
D gene: -; J gene: TRBJ2-5; clone size: -; V gene: TRBV5-4; CDR3 DNA: -; CDR3 protein: CASSFGPGGGQETQYF
D gene: -; J gene: TRBJ2-7; clone size: -; V gene: TRBV3-1/TRBV3-2; CDR3 DNA: TGTGCCAGCAGCCGGGGGCTGGGCTACGAGCAGTACTTC; CDR3 protein: CASSRGLGYEQYF
D gene: -; J gene: TRBJ2-7; clone size: -; V gene: TRBV3-1/TRBV3-2; CDR3 DNA: TGTGCCAGCAGCCAAGATGAGTTCCTCTACGAGCAGTACTTC; CDR3 protein: CASSQDEFLYEQYF
D gene: TRBD1; J gene: TRBJ1-5; clone size: -; V gene: TRBV6-1; CDR3 DNA: TGTGCCAGCAGTGAAGGGCAGGGGGAAAGTCAGCCCCAGCATTTT; CDR3 protein: CASSEGQGESQPQHF
D gene: TRBD1; J gene: TRBJ1-1; clone size: -; V gene: TRBV5-5; CDR3 DNA: TGTGCCAGCAGCCCGGACAGGGTAGGAGCTTTCTTT; CDR3 protein: CASSPDRVGAFF
D gene: TRBD2; J gene: TRBJ2-1; clone size: few; V gene: TRBV5-1; CDR3 DNA: TGCGCCAGCAGCGGCGGAGGGACTAGCGGAAACAATGAGCAGTTCTTC; CDR3 protein: CASSGGGTSGNNEQFF
D gene: TRBD1; J gene: TRBJ2-2; clone size: -; V gene: TRBV12-5; CDR3 DNA: TGTGCTAGTGGTTCAGGGGGTAACACCGGGGAGCTGTTTTTT; CDR3 protein: CASGSGGNTGELFF